This entry describes one T cell receptor (beta chain). Its antigen is still unknown. Per-base qualities were not stored, and no clone one base away is much larger. Whole blood was collected in K2EDTA tubes by collaborating institutions according to the institutions' own protocols. For TCRbeta analysis, collaborators shipped samples as frozen whole blood, isolated PBMCs, or DNA extracted from either of those sample types. This sample stems from a study of blood T cell repertoires in COVID-19 (dated by TCRdb to the early 2020s). For the wider study: The collaborator samples originated in the United States, Italy and Spain and spanned the acute and convalescent phases of COVID-19. The material from the prospective study consisted of cDNA or gDNA derived from T cells, B-cell-depleted T cells, or PBMCs. Deeply sampled blood TCRbeta repertoires from subjects exposed to, actively infected with, or recovered from COVID-19 were included in the dataset. The repertoires were made available in a free public database intended to serve as a resource for research on the immune response to SARS-CoV-2. Samples were obtained from the ongoing ImmuneRACE study (first 160 participants) and from roughly 1,300 subjects provided by 6 global collaborators. The sample metadata nearly always contained a de-identified subject ID, COVID-19 status, age in years and sex. Where available, HLA class I and class II types were taken from metadata supplied by the sample provider and were not determined by assay-based typing. The study at large found these results: How much clinical and demographic metadata was included differed by source and by participant, and the metadata was provided uncurated.

The immunoSEQ Assay, a bias-controlled multiplex PCR, was used to amplify TCRbeta CDR3 regions from genomic DNA. Per the source publication's procedure: The number of nucleated cells in each sample was estimated from the amplification of reference gene primers within the assay. To quantify the absolute abundance of each unique TCRbeta CDR3 rearrangement, sequence reads were collapsed and filtered. For each sample, productive Simpson clonality was calculated by taking the square root of Simpson's diversity index across productive rearrangements. This immuneACCESS table, as held by TCRdb, lists in-frame sequences with V and J called but not all clones. Of the missing ones, under half trace to an unresolved V gene in checked studies; the others have no known cause. Clonal size and the V and J genes are those of that table, whereas D and trimming came from the DNA. The sample table records 45,000 to 60,000 clones; about four fifths of these occur just once. 2.5% to 3% of the sample belongs to the ten largest clones.

V is pared back by 1 base and J by 5 bases, with 14 bases lying between the germline termini. There are 15 amino acids in the CDR3, from cysteine to phenylalanine inclusive. This entry keeps only the CDR3 DNA: 45 bases, framed from base 1. CDR1 MGHDK and CDR2 SYGVNS were looked up in the germline V gene. This sequence originates from a man aged 45 to 65 with acute or convalescent COVID-19. Sequenced input: peripheral blood. This receptor chain uses TRBV25-1 and TRBJ2-5, and TRBD1 may be the D gene, going by 5 matching bases. The DNA is TGTGCCAGCAGTGAATCCCGGCAGGGCATGGAGACCCAGTACTTC. It encodes CASSESRQGMETQYF. Here the CDR3 is joined to the reference TRBV25-1 and TRBJ2-5 genes, and the full variable domain is: EADIYQTPRYLVIGTGKKITLECSQTMGHDKMYWYQQDPGMELHLIHYSYGVNSTEKGDLSSESTVSRIRTEHFPLTLESARPSHTSQYLCASSESRQGMETQYFGPGTRLLVL.